Following are 17 T cell receptor beta chains from one sample sequenced in a study of blood T cell repertoires in COVID-19. Method: immunoSEQ multiplex PCR; TCRdb's copy keeps in-frame clones and lacks some. The sample shows a few hundred thousand clones, more than 70% of them seen only once. Source material: PBMCs or T cells enriched from blood (not recorded which). These TCRs come from a woman aged 18 to 35 who had recovered from COVID-19.

The rearrangement joins TRBV9 to TRBJ1-1; TRBD1 matches 10 bases. CDR3 length: 17 residues. Germline CDR1 reads SGDLS; CDR2 reads YYNGEE. Unmatched junction bases numbered 6, after V lost 1 base and J lost 0 bases. CDR3 loop: CASSVRTGGPLNTEAFF. The CDR3 bases are TGTGCCAGCAGCGTAAGGACAGGGGGACCTTTGAACACTGAAGCTTTCTTT.

The chain has TRBV4-1 and TRBJ1-6; 8 bases fit TRBD1. The V gene end was trimmed by 4 bases and the J gene end by 7 bases; junction bases not matched to a gene: 9. From germline, CDR1 is MGHRA and CDR2 YSYEKL. This CDR3 is built from 16 residues. The CDR3 nucleotides read TGCGCCAGCAGCCTGATTCGGACAGGGTGGAATTCACCCCTCCACTTT. Residues: CASSLIRTGWNSPLHF.

In regard to this clone: Other DNA sequences within the sample encode an identical CDR3. The chain employs TRBV11-2 and TRBJ2-2; 11 bases fit TRBD1. This CDR3 region has 15 residues. Trimming took 4 bases from V and 4 from J; bases not matched to a gene: 2. In germline, CDR1 is SGHAT, CDR2 FQNNGV. The DNA of the CDR3 is TGTGCCAGCAGCTCGGGGACAGGGGGCACCGGGGAGCTGTTTTTT. Protein sequence: CASSSGTGGTGELFF.

The chain recombines TRBV11-2 with TRBJ2-6; D is perhaps TRBD2 (6 bases). The CDR3 loop spans 11 amino acids. Trimming removed 3 bases at V and 13 bases at J, with 7 bases between. The germline V gene has CDR1 SGHAT and CDR2 FQNNGV. The DNA of the CDR3 is TGTGCCAGCAGCTTGGCGGGGGTCCTGACTTTC. Protein: CASSLAGVLTF.

The V call is TRBV19, the J call TRBJ1-1; 7 positions match TRBD1. The germline V gene encodes CDR1 LNHDA and CDR2 SQIVND (reference sequence). The CDR3 extends over 15 amino acids. The V gene end was trimmed by 3 bases and the J gene end by 2 bases; junction bases not matched to a gene: 6. CDR3 bases: TGTGCCAGTAGTATCAGGACAGGAGGAAACACTGAAGCTTTCTTT. This sequence encodes CASSIRTGGNTEAFF.

J is TRBJ1-1 and V is TRBV15, with TRBD1 matching 7 bases. The CDR3 is 15 amino acids. Per germline, CDR1 LNHNV and CDR2 YYDKDF (reference sequence). Trimming took 0 bases from V and 0 from J; bases not matched to a gene: 1. In nucleotides, the CDR3 is TGTGCCACCAGCAGAGATGACAGGGTGAACACTGAAGCTTTCTTT. This sequence encodes CATSRDDRVNTEAFF. Full variable domain (rest looked up from reference TRBV15 and TRBJ1-1): DAMVIQNPRYQVTQFGKPVTLSCSQTLNHNVMYWYQQKSSQAPKLLFHYYDKDFNNEADTPDNFQSRRPNTSFCFLDIRSPGLGDTAMYLCATSRDDRVNTEAFFGQGTRLTVV.

This clone was found once. The V call is TRBV24-1, the J call TRBJ1-1; D is possibly TRBD1 (6 bases). CDR1 is KGHDR and CDR2 is SFDVKD in the germline V gene. CDR3 length: 17 residues. V was trimmed by 4 bases and J by 3 bases, leaving 20 bases between them. The CDR3 here is CATSEHPDSGLYTEAFF. The CDR3 nucleotides read TGTGCCACCAGTGAGCACCCGGACAGTGGTCTATACACTGAAGCTTTCTTT.

This chain uses TRBV27 with TRBJ1-2; D may be TRBD1 (6 bases). This CDR3 has 13 residues. From germline, CDR1 is MNHEY and CDR2 SMNVEV (reference sequence). V was cut by 5 bases and J by 1 base, with 8 bases left in between. In nucleotides, the CDR3 is TGTGCCAGCAGTGGCAGGGGTAACTATGGCTACACCTTC. This sequence encodes CASSGRGNYGYTF.

This clone came up a few times. The rearrangement joins TRBV2 to TRBJ2-3, with 7 bases matching TRBD1. The germline V gene has CDR1 SNHLY and CDR2 FYNNEI. V shed 3 bases and J 6 bases; nucleotides not matched to a gene: 6. The CDR3 extends over 14 amino acids. CDR3 amino acids: CASSEYKGADTQYF. The CDR3 region has the DNA TGTGCCAGCAGTGAGTACAAGGGGGCGGATACGCAGTATTTT.

In its sample, this clone was seen once. The chain combines TRBV29-1 with TRBJ2-2, with TRBD2 identical over 10 bases. The germline V gene encodes CDR1 SQVTM and CDR2 ANQGSEA. The V and J ends lost 4 bases and 2 bases, in that order; junction bases with no gene match: 7. CDR3 length equals 16 residues. This CDR3 is CSVVGERGGNTGELFF. CDR3 coding DNA: TGCAGCGTTGTAGGGGAGCGGGGGGGAAACACCGGGGAGCTGTTTTTT.

This chain links TRBV9 with TRBJ2-7; TRBD1 agrees at 7 bases. CDR3 size: 15 residues. V dropped 0 bases and J dropped 7; count of bases not matched to a gene: 10. The germline V gene encodes CDR1 SGDLS and CDR2 YYNGEE. In DNA form, the CDR3 reads TGTGCCAGCAGCGTAGAGGGGGCCGGGGTTGGAGAGCAGTACTTC. This gives the protein CASSVEGAGVGEQYF. Looking up the rest from reference TRBV9 and TRBJ2-7 gives the full variable domain: DSGVTQTPKHLITATGQRVTLRCSPRSGDLSVYWYQQSLDQGLQFLIQYYNGEERAKGNILERFSAQQFPDLHSELNLSSLELGDSALYFCASSVEGAGVGEQYFGPGTRLTVT.

V gene TRBV6-5 combines with J gene TRBJ2-7, with TRBD1 as a possible D gene (5 bases). The CDR3 length is 14 residues. Trimming shortened V by 4 bases and J by 2 bases, and 12 bases separated the two germline ends. The germline V gene has CDR1 MNHEY and CDR2 SVGAGI. The CDR3 region has the DNA TGTGCCAGCAGTTTATCGACAGACACCTACGAGCAGTACTTC. This translates into CASSLSTDTYEQYF.

The chain recombines TRBV27 with TRBJ2-4; 8 positions match TRBD1. The V segment lost 6 bases and the J segment 6 bases; nucleotides outside the gene matches: 7. The CDR3 extends over 14 amino acids. Germline-derived CDR1 and CDR2 are MNHEY and SMNVEV (reference sequence). CDR3 sequence reads: CASRPGGSGNIQYF. CDR3 in DNA: TGTGCCAGCAGGCCAGGGGGCTCGGGAAACATTCAGTACTTC.

Regarding this clone: An end of the junction does not agree with germline; a read error may underlie this. This chain joins TRBV25-1 and TRBJ1-2; maybe TRBD1 (6 bases). CDR1 MGHDK and CDR2 SYGVNS come from the germline V gene. CDR3 length: 13 amino acids. Here the CDR3 DNA reads TGTGCCACCAGTCAGGGGTACGGCTATGGCTACACCTTC. It encodes CATSQGYGYGYTF.

In this sample, this clone turned up once. The chain is built from TRBV2 and TRBJ1-5; TRBD1 might be the D (5 bases). V lost 4 bases to trimming and J lost 0 bases, with 7 bases between them. The CDR3 runs 14 residues. The germline V gene has CDR1 SNHLY and CDR2 FYNNEI. The CDR3 DNA reads TGTGCCAGCAGTGGGGGCGGTAGCAATCAGCCCCAGCATTTT. Translated: CASSGGGSNQPQHF.

The gene calls are TRBV18 and TRBJ2-1, with TRBD2 identical over 8 bases. Germline CDR1 and CDR2: KGHSH and LQKENI. The length of the CDR3 is 16 residues. Trimming removed 3 bases from V and 3 bases from J; junction bases left unmatched: 7. The CDR3 is CASSPRESGGYNEQFF. The CDR3 DNA is TGTGCCAGCTCACCCCGCGAAAGCGGGGGCTACAATGAGCAGTTCTTC.

This chain connects TRBV5-1 to TRBJ2-7, with TRBD1 matching 10 bases. The V gene end was trimmed by 4 bases and the J gene end by 5 bases; junction bases not matched to a gene: 6. The CDR3 extends over 14 amino acids. The V gene's germline CDR1 is SGHRS and CDR2 YFSETQ. Here the CDR3 DNA reads TGCGCCAGCAGCAGCGGACAGGGGGAGGACGAGCAGTACTTC. Its protein is CASSSGQGEDEQYF.